A single sample gave rise to the 2 T cell receptor beta chains below, sequenced in a study of control samples from healthy donors and cancer patients. TCRdb's copy holds only in-frame clones and misses some; the assay was immunoSEQ multiplex PCR. Here the sample spans 250,000 to 300,000 clones, over 75% being singletons. Material: PBMCs. All receptors come from an older woman with lung cancer.

The rearrangement joins TRBV6-5 to TRBJ1-1; TRBD1 aligns across 7 bases. The junction had 10 bases not matched to a gene; V was cut back by 2 bases and J by 4 bases. This CDR3 has 16 residues. From germline, CDR1 is MNHEY and CDR2 SVGAGI. CDR3 sequence: CASSYTKGQLGTEAFF. DNA for the CDR3: TGTGCCAGCAGTTACACTAAGGGACAGTTGGGCACTGAAGCTTTCTTT.

Only a few counts were recorded for this clone. The chain combines TRBV28 with TRBJ2-1; 13 bases agree with TRBD2. V shed 6 bases, J shed 4 bases, and the junction held 9 bases outside the gene matches. CDR1 MDHEN and CDR2 SYDVKM come from the germline V gene. This CDR3 has 17 residues. CDR3 bases: TGTGCCAGCAGCCTACTTACTAGCGGGAGGGGGTACAATGAGCAGTTCTTC. This gives the protein CASSLLTSGRGYNEQFF. Drawing the rest from reference TRBV28 and TRBJ2-1, the complete variable domain is DVKVTQSSRYLVKRTGEKVFLECVQDMDHENMFWYRQDPGLGLRLIYFSYDVKMKEKGDIPEGYSVSREKKERFSLILESASTNQTSMYLCASSLLTSGRGYNEQFFGPGTRLTVL.